The entry below gives a single TCR beta chain sequence along with its context. What it binds is unknown. This specimen comes from a study of post-analysis software for immune sequencing data. Overall study: Relapsing-remitting, secondary progressive and progressive-relapsing forms of multiple sclerosis all featured among disease courses. General study findings and limits: Compared with controls, patients had more of about 5 TRBV segments, including TRBV5-6, TRBV5-1 and TRBV20-1. Versus controls, multiple sclerosis patients showed significantly lower diversity (normalized Chao1).

The library was made from cDNA and included unique molecular identifiers. T cells numbering about 0.95 to 10 million yielded approximately 500,000 cDNA molecules. TCRdb re-called the PCR reads with MiXCR, one entry per CDR3 protein. The table shows 450,000 to 650,000 distinct CDR3 sequences, with roughly two fifths occurring only once. The V end was cut by 3 bases, the J end by 7 bases, with 12 bases between. CDR3 length: 12 amino acids. CDR1 is DFQATT, CDR2 SNEGSKA, per germline (reference sequence). The TCR comes from a girl aged 10 to 17 with multiple sclerosis. Specimen: blood. The chain couples TRBV20-1 to TRBJ1-1; D is uncertain. CDR3 bases: TGCAGTGCTAGCCCGACGGCTTATGAAGCTTTCTTT. Its translation is CSASPTAYEAFF.